The 15 T cell receptor beta chains below come from one sample, sequenced in a study of blood T cell repertoires in COVID-19. Sequencing was performed with immunoSEQ multiplex PCR; in TCRdb, only in-frame clones are kept and a portion is missing. The sample has approximately 75,000 clones, roughly 87% seen once. The source material was peripheral blood. These receptors were obtained from a man over 45 with acute or convalescent COVID-19.

The chain couples TRBV12-3 or TRBV12-4 to TRBJ2-1, with D perhaps TRBD2 (7 bases). The CDR3 length is 12 residues. V lost 8 bases and J 12 bases, leaving 17 bases between the germline ends. The CDR3 DNA reads as TGTGCCAGCGAGGGGGGGTCCCAGGGGCAGTTCTTC. As protein: CASEGGSQGQFF.

V and J are TRBV14 and TRBJ1-2; 7 nucleotides align to TRBD1. V was pared by 2 bases and J by 2 bases, with 5 bases of the junction left unmatched. This CDR3 is 15 amino acids long. Per germline, CDR1 SGHDN and CDR2 FVKESK. CDR3 in amino acids: CASSQRTGTNYGYTF. In DNA form, the CDR3 reads TGTGCCAGCAGCCAACGGACAGGAACGAACTATGGCTACACCTTC.

The chain carries TRBV27 and TRBJ1-1; D is perhaps TRBD1 (5 bases). The CDR3 extends over 19 amino acids. Trimming took off 2 bases at V and 0 bases at J, with 22 bases between the two ends. Germline values: CDR1 MNHEY, CDR2 SMNVEV (reference sequence). CDR3 nucleotides: TGTGCCAGCAGTTTACTCCTCGGGCAGGGCGAAAGAATGAACACTGAAGCTTTCTTT. It translates to CASSLLLGQGERMNTEAFF.

The V and J genes are TRBV5-5 and TRBJ1-1; possible D gene TRBD1, 6 bases. CDR3 length equals 16 residues. The V end lost 2 bases, the J end lost 1 base, and 15 bases lay between the germline ends. Germline loops: CDR1 SGHKS, CDR2 YYEKEE (reference sequence). The CDR3 region is CASSLSPGTKNTEAFF. The CDR3 region has the DNA TGTGCCAGCAGCTTAAGCCCCGGGACAAAGAACACTGAAGCTTTCTTT.

The chain links TRBV5-1 to TRBJ1-6; D may be TRBD1 (5 bases). The V end was cut by 0 bases, the J end by 7 bases, with 14 bases between. CDR3 length equals 16 residues. CDR1 is SGHRS and CDR2 is YFSETQ in the germline V gene. Written as DNA, the CDR3 is TGCGCCAGCAGCTTGGGTTTGGCACAGGCGAATTCACCCCTCCACTTT. Translated, it gives CASSLGLAQANSPLHF.

This chain connects TRBV7-3 to TRBJ2-2; D possibly corresponds to TRBD2 (7 bases). Germline CDR1 reads SGHTA; CDR2 reads FQGTGA. This CDR3 has 15 residues. V lost 11 bases and J 7 bases, leaving 23 bases between the germline ends. The CDR3 nucleotides are TGTGCCTCCTCGAAGGGGGGGCGAGCTAACGGGGAGCTGTTTTTT. Encoded protein: CASSKGGRANGELFF. Full variable domain (remainder filled in from reference TRBV7-3 and TRBJ2-2): GAGVSQTPSNKVTEKGKYVELRCDPISGHTALYWYRQSLGQGPEFLIYFQGTGAADDSGLPNDRFFAVRPEGSVSTLKIQRTERGDSAVYLCASSKGGRANGELFFGEGSRLTVL.

The chain carries TRBV27 and TRBJ2-5; possibly TRBD2 for D (7 bases). This CDR3 spans 13 amino acids. Germline V gives CDR1 MNHEY, CDR2 SMNVEV (reference sequence). Trimming pared 6 bases from V and 5 bases from J, leaving 13 bases between. The CDR3 DNA sequence: TGTGCCAGCAGGGTACAGGGAGGGGAGACCCAGTACTTC. Its protein is CASRVQGGETQYF.

The genes are TRBV14 and TRBJ2-5; 10 bases align to TRBD1. CDR3 size: 19 residues. With 1 base clipped from V and 0 bases from J, the junction kept 11 bases outside the gene matches. Per the germline V gene, CDR1 is SGHDN and CDR2 is FVKESK. The CDR3 is CASSQGGGGTGVYQETQYF. CDR3 nucleotides: TGTGCCAGCAGCCAAGGAGGTGGGGGGACAGGGGTTTACCAAGAGACCCAGTACTTC.

V gene TRBV2 combines with J gene TRBJ2-7; D gene unclear. The CDR3 has 13 amino acids. The V gene's germline CDR1 is SNHLY and CDR2 FYNNEI. Between the trimmed V and J ends, which lost 7 bases and 6 bases, there was a span of 16 bases. The CDR3 DNA follows: TGTGCCAGCACCCCGGTGGCAGGTAGCGAGCAGTACTTC. Translating gives CASTPVAGSEQYF. The entire variable domain, with the rest obtained from reference TRBV2 and TRBJ2-7, is as follows: EPEVTQTPSHQVTQMGQEVILRCVPISNHLYFYWYRQILGQKVEFLVSFYNNEISEKSEIFDDQFSVERPDGSNFTLKIRSTKLEDSAMYFCASTPVAGSEQYFGPGTRLTVT.

The V gene is TRBV12-3 or TRBV12-4, the J gene TRBJ2-7; D gene uncertain. This CDR3 has 12 residues. Deletions cut 4 bases from V and 4 bases from J, with 8 bases between. This CDR3 reads CASSSNQYEQYF. The CDR3 nucleotides are TGTGCCAGCAGTTCCAACCAGTACGAGCAGTACTTC.

The chain's CDR3 is CATELRGGRLLGYEQYF. DNA of the CDR3: TGTGCCACCGAACTTAGGGGGGGCCGGTTGTTGGGGTACGAGCAGTACTTC. The chain recombines TRBV7-2 with TRBJ2-7; D is perhaps TRBD2 (7 bases). V gave up 10 bases and J gave up 4 bases, with 29 bases separating them. The CDR3 spans 17 residues. In germline, CDR1 is SGHTA, CDR2 FQGNSA.

V is TRBV5-4 and J is TRBJ2-7, with D perhaps matching TRBD2 (6 bases). Trimming took off 4 bases at V and 7 bases at J, with 21 bases between the two ends. Germline V gene data show CDR1 as SGHNT and CDR2 as YYREEE (reference sequence). The CDR3 spans 15 residues. The CDR3 DNA is TGTGCCAGCAGCGAGGGCCAGCGGGCGACTAGGGAGCAGTACTTC. This encodes CASSEGQRATREQYF.

V is TRBV28 and J is TRBJ2-3, with 9 bases fitting TRBD2. The junction had 18 bases not matched to a gene; V was cut back by 3 bases and J by 5 bases. Germline V CDR1 and CDR2: MDHEN, SYDVKM. The CDR3 runs to 19 residues. CDR3 amino acids: CASSFGTGLAGFLGDTQYF. The CDR3 DNA is TGTGCCAGCAGTTTCGGAACTGGGCTAGCGGGGTTTCTTGGAGATACGCAGTATTTT.

This chain connects TRBV7-3 to TRBJ2-1; 8 bases map to TRBD2. Germline values: CDR1 SGHTA, CDR2 FQGTGA. CDR3 length: 16 residues. The V and J ends lost 3 bases and 7 bases, in that order; junction bases with no gene match: 11. CDR3 coding DNA: TGTGCCAGCAGCTTTCAAGGAGCGGGAGCGGGAAATGAGCAGTTCTTC. Protein: CASSFQGAGAGNEQFF.

This rearrangement joins TRBV7-9 to TRBJ2-1; 11 nucleotides line up with TRBD2. The CDR3 is made up of 16 amino acids. Germline loops: CDR1 SEHNR, CDR2 FQNEAQ (reference sequence). After removal of 9 bases from V and 6 bases from J, the junction contained 13 bases not matched to a gene. The CDR3: CASREGGLAGGNEQFF. The DNA of the CDR3 is TGTGCCAGTCGAGAGGGAGGTCTAGCGGGGGGCAATGAGCAGTTCTTC. The whole variable domain, filled in from reference TRBV7-9 and TRBJ2-1, reads DTGVSQNPRHKITKRGQNVTFRCDPISEHNRLYWYRQTLGQGPEFLTYFQNEAQLEKSRLLSDRFSAERPKGSFSTLEIQRTEQGDSAMYLCASREGGLAGGNEQFFGPGTRLTVL.